This is a list of T cell receptor beta chains from one sample in a study of T cells in Graves' hyperthyroidism and ophthalmopathy. TCRdb re-derived calls from the multiplex PCR reads in MiXCR, one entry per CDR3 protein. Among about 640,000 distinct CDR3 sequences listed, roughly 15% were seen once. Specimen: blood. The source of these receptors is a woman aged 50 to 65 with Graves' ophthalmopathy. Each CDR3 is given with its conserved first and last residue. Each record gives: CDR3 protein, CDR3 DNA, D gene, J gene, clone size, V gene. A D gene is named only where the DNA matches it firmly. Some rows mark clone size as missing; the rest say once, few, many or name a class of expanded clone.

cdr3_aa: CASSQEFWVKAFF
cdr3_nt: TGCGCCAGCAGCCAAGAGTTCTGGGTAAAAGCTTTCTTT
d_call: NA
j_call: TRBJ1-1
clone_size: NA
v_call: TRBV4-3

cdr3_aa: CVCRTGALNTEAFF
cdr3_nt: TGTGTCTGTAGGACAGGAGCTTTGAACACTGAAGCTTTCTTT
d_call: TRBD1
j_call: TRBJ1-1
clone_size: once
v_call: TRBV28

cdr3_aa: CASSFRGGRTYEQYF
cdr3_nt: TGTGCCAGTAGTTTCCGGGGGGGAAGAACCTACGAGCAGTACTTC
d_call: TRBD2
j_call: TRBJ2-7
clone_size: few
v_call: TRBV19

cdr3_aa: CASSLTSKYNEQFF
cdr3_nt: TGTGCCAGCAGCCTTACTAGCAAGTACAATGAGCAGTTCTTC
d_call: NA
j_call: TRBJ2-1
clone_size: many
v_call: TRBV14

cdr3_aa: CASSLMVRSGSFPDTQYF
cdr3_nt: TGTGCCAGCAGCTTAATGGTTCGTAGCGGGTCTTTCCCAGATACGCAGTATTTT
d_call: TRBD2
j_call: TRBJ2-3
clone_size: NA
v_call: TRBV7-3

cdr3_aa: CASSRSGFSTDTQYF
cdr3_nt: TGTGCCAGCAGTCGAAGCGGATTCAGCACAGATACGCAGTATTTT
d_call: NA
j_call: TRBJ2-3
clone_size: many
v_call: TRBV28

cdr3_aa: CAIRPDRTDEQYF
cdr3_nt: TGTGCCATCAGACCGGACCGTACCGACGAGCAGTACTTC
d_call: NA
j_call: TRBJ2-7
clone_size: many
v_call: TRBV10-3

cdr3_aa: CASSLGLARSWNEQFF
cdr3_nt: TGTGCCAGCAGCCTGGGACTAGCCCGGAGCTGGAATGAGCAGTTCTTC
d_call: TRBD2
j_call: TRBJ2-1
clone_size: many
v_call: TRBV7-2

cdr3_aa: CASSLVGRGGRKQFF
cdr3_nt: TGTGCCAGCAGCTTGGTGGGTAGGGGGGGGAGAAAGCAGTTCTTC
d_call: NA
j_call: TRBJ2-1
clone_size: few
v_call: TRBV5-5

cdr3_aa: CASSYQELDYEQYF
cdr3_nt: TGTGCCAGCAGCTATCAGGAACTTGACTACGAGCAGTACTTC
d_call: NA
j_call: TRBJ2-7
clone_size: many
v_call: TRBV7-2

cdr3_aa: CASSLLNTIYF
cdr3_nt: TGTGCCAGCAGCTTATTAAACACCATATATTTT
d_call: NA
j_call: TRBJ1-3
clone_size: NA
v_call: TRBV7-2

cdr3_aa: CASSLDHTDLDTQYF
cdr3_nt: TGTGCCAGCAGTTTAGACCACACGGACCTAGATACGCAGTATTTT
d_call: NA
j_call: TRBJ2-3
clone_size: NA
v_call: TRBV12-3/TRBV12-4

cdr3_aa: CASSPVGGGPSYNEQFF
cdr3_nt: TGTGCCAGCAGCCCTGTCGGGGGAGGGCCATCCTACAATGAGCAGTTCTTC
d_call: TRBD2
j_call: TRBJ2-1
clone_size: many
v_call: TRBV28

cdr3_aa: CASSLSGGDEKLFF
cdr3_nt: TGTGCCAGCAGCTTATCAGGGGGCGATGAAAAACTGTTTTTT
d_call: TRBD1
j_call: TRBJ1-4
clone_size: many
v_call: TRBV7-2